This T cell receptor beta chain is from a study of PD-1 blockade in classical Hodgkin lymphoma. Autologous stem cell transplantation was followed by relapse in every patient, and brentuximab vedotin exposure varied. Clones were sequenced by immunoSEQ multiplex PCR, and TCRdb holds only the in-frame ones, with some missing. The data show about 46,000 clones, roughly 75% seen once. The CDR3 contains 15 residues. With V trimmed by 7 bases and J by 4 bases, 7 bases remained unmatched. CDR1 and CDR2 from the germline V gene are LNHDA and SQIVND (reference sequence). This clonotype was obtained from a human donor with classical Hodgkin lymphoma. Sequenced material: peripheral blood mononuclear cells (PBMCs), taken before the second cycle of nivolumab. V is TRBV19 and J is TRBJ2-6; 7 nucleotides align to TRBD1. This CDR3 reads CASTNTGAGANVLTF. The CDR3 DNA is TGTGCCAGTACCAATACAGGGGCCGGGGCCAACGTCCTGACTTTC.